This T cell receptor (beta chain) appears in the sequencing data of a study of CD8 T cells in Susac syndrome. The CDR3 contains 13 residues. Trimming took 3 bases from V and 1 from J, leaving 9 bases between them. Looked up from germline, CDR1 is DFQATT and CDR2 is SNEGSKA (reference sequence). Sequencing of TCR beta was carried out in blood CD8+ and CD4+ T cells. Diagnostic criteria for definite or probable disease, in their recently defined form, were met by the patients with Susac syndrome. A quantity of about 0.5 to 1 ug RNA underwent reverse transcription using random hexamers. TCRdb reprocessed the immunoSEQ multiplex PCR reads with MiXCR, giving one entry per CDR3 protein. The sample contains 55,000 to 75,000 distinct CDR3 sequences, roughly 93% of which appear only once.

The sequence derives from a human donor with Susac syndrome. The sequencing input was CD4+ T cells from PBMCs. The gene calls are TRBV20-1 and TRBJ1-1; D ambiguous. In DNA, the CDR3 is TGCAGTGCTAGTAACGGGCAGAACACTGAAGCTTTCTTT. This gives the protein CSASNGQNTEAFF.